Sequencing of this T cell receptor beta chain was carried out in a study of blood T cell repertoires in COVID-19. Study-level background: Sites in the United States, Italy and Spain provided acute and convalescent COVID-19 samples. PBMCs, B-cell-depleted T cells, or T cells provided the cDNA or gDNA that made up the material.

Trimming removed 6 bases from V and 13 bases from J; junction bases left unmatched: 7. Per germline, CDR1 ENHRY and CDR2 SYGVKD. The CDR3 totals 13 residues. Original handling: Researchers report that nucleated cell counts were estimated from reference gene primer amplification. The table came from immunoSEQ multiplex PCR; TCRdb's copy has only in-frame clones and leaves some out. V, J and clone size are taken as reported in that table, and D and trimming were inferred from the DNA itself. This sample has 260,000 or so clones; over 75% occur once, and the top ten carry about 8.5%. This clonotype was obtained from a man in his late teens or twenties with active or convalescent COVID-19. The V gene is TRBV10-3, the J gene TRBJ1-6; 9 positions match TRBD1. Sequencing input: peripheral blood. CDR3 in amino acids: CAIRAGDRDPLHF. The DNA for the CDR3 is TGTGCCATCAGGGCTGGGGACAGGGATCCCCTCCACTTT.